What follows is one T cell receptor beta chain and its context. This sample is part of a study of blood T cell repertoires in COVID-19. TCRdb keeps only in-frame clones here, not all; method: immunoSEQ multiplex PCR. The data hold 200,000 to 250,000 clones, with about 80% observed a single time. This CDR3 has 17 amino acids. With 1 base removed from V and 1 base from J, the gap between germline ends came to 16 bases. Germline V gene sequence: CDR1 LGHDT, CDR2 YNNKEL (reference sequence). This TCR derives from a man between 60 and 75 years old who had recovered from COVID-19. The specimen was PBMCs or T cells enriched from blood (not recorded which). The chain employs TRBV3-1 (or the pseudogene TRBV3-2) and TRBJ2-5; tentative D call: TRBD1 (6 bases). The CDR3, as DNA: TGTGCCAGCAGCCAAGGTCAGGGGCCAACGCTCCAAGAGACCCAGTACTTC. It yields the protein CASSQGQGPTLQETQYF.